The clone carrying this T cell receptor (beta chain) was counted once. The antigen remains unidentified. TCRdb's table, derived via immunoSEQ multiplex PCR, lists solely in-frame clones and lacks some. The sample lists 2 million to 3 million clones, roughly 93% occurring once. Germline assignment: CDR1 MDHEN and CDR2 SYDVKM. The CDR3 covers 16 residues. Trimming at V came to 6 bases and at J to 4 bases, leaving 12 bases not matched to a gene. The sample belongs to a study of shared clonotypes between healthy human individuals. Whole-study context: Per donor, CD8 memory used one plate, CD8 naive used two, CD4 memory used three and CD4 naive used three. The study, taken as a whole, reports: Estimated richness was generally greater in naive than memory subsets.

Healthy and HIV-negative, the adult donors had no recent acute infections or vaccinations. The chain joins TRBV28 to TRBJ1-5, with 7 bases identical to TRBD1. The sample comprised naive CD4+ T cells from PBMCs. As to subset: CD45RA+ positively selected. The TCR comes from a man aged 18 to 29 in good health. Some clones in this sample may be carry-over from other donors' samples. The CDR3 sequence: CASRRGPDRPNQPQHF. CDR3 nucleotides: TGTGCCAGCAGGCGGGGGCCGGACAGGCCAAATCAGCCCCAGCATTTT.